This TCR beta chain derives from a study of metastatic and nonmetastatic thyroid tumors. Turning to the study itself: Malignant thyroid and benign thyroid patients provided blood and tumor or nodule tissue whose repertoires were compared.

Thyroid surgery had not been preceded by any treatment in any patient. Germline-derived CDR1 and CDR2 are MNHEY and SVGEGT. The CDR3 is 19 amino acids. On this clone: The junction shows a germline mismatch at one end, possibly a read error.

TCRdb re-called the PCR reads with MiXCR. This table holds about 85,000 clones, over 8.5% found once. The sample taken for sequencing was blood. This TCR was recovered from a female donor with papillary thyroid cancer or a benign thyroid nodule (not recorded which). Some clones in this sample may be carry-over from other donors' samples. The chain carries TRBV6-2 or TRBV6-3 and TRBJ2-7, with TRBD2 as a possible D gene (7 bases). The CDR3 spells CDSTQLGSGGLSTFYEQYF. The CDR3 DNA reads as TGTGACAGCACCCAATTAGGATCGGGGGGCTTATCTACATTCTACGAGCAGTACTTC.